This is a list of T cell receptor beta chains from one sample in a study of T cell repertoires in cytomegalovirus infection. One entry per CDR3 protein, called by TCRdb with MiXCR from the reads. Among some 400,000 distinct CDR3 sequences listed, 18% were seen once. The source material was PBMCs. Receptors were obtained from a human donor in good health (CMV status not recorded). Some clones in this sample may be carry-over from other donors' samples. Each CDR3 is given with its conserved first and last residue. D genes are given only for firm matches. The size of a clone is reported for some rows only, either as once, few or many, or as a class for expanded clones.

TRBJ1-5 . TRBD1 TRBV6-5 TGTGCCAGCAGTCCGGGACAGGGGTTTCAGCCCCAGCATTTT CASSPGQGFQPQHF
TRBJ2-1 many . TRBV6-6 TGTGCCAGCAGGCCTCATCAAATAGATGACAATGAGCAGTTCTTC CASRPHQIDDNEQFF
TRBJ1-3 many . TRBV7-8 TGTGCCAGCAGCTTATCAGGGTTAGGAAACACCATATATTTT CASSLSGLGNTIYF
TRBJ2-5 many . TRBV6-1 TGTGCCAGCAGTCCCCCCGGGACACATCAAGAGACCCAGTACTTC CASSPPGTHQETQYF
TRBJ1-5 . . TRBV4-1 TGCGCCAGCAGCCAGACAGGACCATCGCGGGGGCAGCCCCAGCATTTT CASSQTGPSRGQPQHF
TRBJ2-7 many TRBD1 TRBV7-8 TGTGCCAGCAGCTTAACAGGGGCAAACTACGAGCAGTACTTC CASSLTGANYEQYF
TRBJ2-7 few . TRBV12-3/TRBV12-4 TGTGCCAGCAGCACGGGACACCCGAGCTCCTACGAGCAGTACTTC CASSTGHPSSYEQYF
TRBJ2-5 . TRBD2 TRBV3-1 TGTGCCAGCAGCCAAGACCCGACTAGCGGGGGACAGTACTTC CASSQDPTSGGQYF
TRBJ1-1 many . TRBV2 TGTGCCAGCAGGGGGGGCAGGGGAAGGACTGAAGCTTTCTTT CASRGGRGRTEAFF
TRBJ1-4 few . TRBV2 TGTGCCAGCAGTGTTGGAGGGTTTGATGAAAAACTGTTTTTT CASSVGGFDEKLFF
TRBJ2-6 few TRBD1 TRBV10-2 TGCGCCAGCAGTGACTCCGGGACAGGGGGCGCGTTTGGCTCTGGGGCCAACGTCCTGACTTTC CASSDSGTGGAFGSGANVLTF
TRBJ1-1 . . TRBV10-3 TGTGCCATCAGTGAAAGGGGGTTGGCGAACACTGAAGCTTTCTTT CAISERGLANTEAFF
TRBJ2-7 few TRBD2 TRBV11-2 TGTGCCAGCGCTCAACTTAAAGGGAGAAGGACTAGCTACGAGCAGTACTTC CASAQLKGRRTSYEQYF
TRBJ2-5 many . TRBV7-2 TGTGCCAGCAGCTTAGGGGGGGACGCGCAGACCCAGTACTTC CASSLGGDAQTQYF
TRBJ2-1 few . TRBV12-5 TGTGCTAGTGGTTTGTTCCGGGGAGGGGGGCGGGATGAGCAGTTCTTC CASGLFRGGGRDEQFF
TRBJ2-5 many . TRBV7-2 TGTGCCAGCAGCTCGCCGGGACACTGGGAGACCCAGTACTTC CASSSPGHWETQYF
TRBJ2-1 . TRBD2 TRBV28 TGTGCCAGCATGGACGGGGGGTACAATGAGCAGTTCTTC CASMDGGYNEQFF
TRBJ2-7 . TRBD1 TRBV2 TGTGCCAGCAGTCCCGGGACAGGCCCTGGAGAGCAGTACTTC CASSPGTGPGEQYF
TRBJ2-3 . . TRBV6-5 TGTGCCAGCAGTCCCAGGGGGGCTAGCGGAGATACGCAGTATTTT CASSPRGASGDTQYF
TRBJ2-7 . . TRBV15 TGTGCCACCAGCAGAGATCAGCGGAAGGAGCAGTACTTC CATSRDQRKEQYF
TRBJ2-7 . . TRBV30 TGTGCCTGGAGTGTTCAAAGGGGGGGGACCTACGAGCAGTACTTC CAWSVQRGGTYEQYF
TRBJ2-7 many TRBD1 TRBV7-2 TGTGCCAGCAGCGACAGGGTTTTCTACGAGCAGTACTTC CASSDRVFYEQYF
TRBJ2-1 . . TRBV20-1 TGCAGTGCTAGAGATCCAGGGCGGGGTGGGGATGAGCAGTTCTTC CSARDPGRGGDEQFF
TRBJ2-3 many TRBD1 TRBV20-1 TGCAGTGCCGAATCGGACAGGTTTTTCACAGATACGCAGTATTTT CSAESDRFFTDTQYF
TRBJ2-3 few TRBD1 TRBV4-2 TGTGCCAGCAGCCAATCCGGGACAGGTGCAACAGATACGCAGTATTTT CASSQSGTGATDTQYF
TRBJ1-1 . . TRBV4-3 TGCGCCAGCAGCCAGGAACGAACTGAAGCTTTCTTT CASSQERTEAFF
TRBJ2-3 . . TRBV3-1 TGTGCCAGCAGCCAAGTACATGTGGCAGATACGCAGTATTTT CASSQVHVADTQYF
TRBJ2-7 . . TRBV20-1 TGCAGTGCTAGAGATCGGGCCAGGCCCCCCTACGAGCAGTACTTC CSARDRARPPYEQYF
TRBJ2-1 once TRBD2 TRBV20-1 TGCAGTGCTAGAGATATCCTAGCGGGGGGCAATGAGCAGTTCTTC CSARDILAGGNEQFF
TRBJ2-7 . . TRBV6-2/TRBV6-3 TGTGCCAGCAGGGATGGGAAAAGGGACTCCTACGAGCAGTACTTC CASRDGKRDSYEQYF
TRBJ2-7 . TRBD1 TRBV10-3 TGTGCCATCAGTGAGTCACTCTCAGGGGGCGGAGAGCAGTACTTC CAISESLSGGGEQYF
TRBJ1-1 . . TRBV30 TGTGCCTGGAGTCCTGGCCAACTGAACACTGAAGCTTTCTTT CAWSPGQLNTEAFF
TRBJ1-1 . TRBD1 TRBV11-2 TGTGCCAGCAGCTTACAGGGGGCGCTTGATACTGAAGCTTTCTTT CASSLQGALDTEAFF
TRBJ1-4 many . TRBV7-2 TGTGCCAGCGGTGACTTGGCTAATGAAAAACTGTTTTTT CASGDLANEKLFF
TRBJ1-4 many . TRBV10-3 TGTGCCATCAGTCCACAGGGATCCCTTGAAAAACTGTTTTTT CAISPQGSLEKLFF
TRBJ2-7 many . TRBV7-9 TGTGCCAGCAGCTTAGGGCCGGCTAGTCCCTCCTACGAGCAGTACTTC CASSLGPASPSYEQYF
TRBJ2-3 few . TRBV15 TGTGCCACCGGGTCCTGGACTAATCGGTATACGCAGTATTTT CATGSWTNRYTQYF
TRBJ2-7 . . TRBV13 TGTGCCAGCAGCCCCTACAGGGACTCCTACGAGCAGTACTTC CASSPYRDSYEQYF
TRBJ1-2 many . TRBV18 TGTGCCAGCTCACCACCGGGCAGTGACTATGGCTACACCTTC CASSPPGSDYGYTF